This T cell receptor (beta chain) was sequenced for a study of T cells in Graves' hyperthyroidism and ophthalmopathy. Study as a whole: Peripheral blood was acquired at first diagnosis, ahead of any therapy whatsoever. Whole-study findings and limits: Ophthalmopathy and stable hyperthyroidism were told apart by a 13 V-J model.

Note on this clonotype: What it binds is unknown.

The CDR3 is 12 amino acids. Germline CDR1 reads SGHTA; CDR2 reads FQGTGA. The trim removed 4 bases at V and 13 bases at J, leaving 3 bases unmatched. RNA transcripts yielded amplified TCR beta CDR3 regions. The TCR CDR3 was amplified in a first-round RT-PCR using the HTBI primer set. TCRdb reanalysed the multiplex PCR reads using MiXCR and keeps one entry per CDR3 protein. The sample holds under 350,000 distinct CDR3 sequences, under 25% seen once. The specimen was blood. The TCR comes from a woman aged 50 to 60 with Graves' hyperthyroidism. The chain links TRBV7-3 to TRBJ2-2; 10 nucleotides align to TRBD1. The CDR3 region is CASSSGQGRLFF. Written as DNA, the CDR3 is TGTGCCAGCAGCTCGGGACAGGGGAGGCTGTTTTTT.